This TCR beta chain was documented in a study of shared clonotypes between healthy human individuals. The germline CDR1 and CDR2 sequences are WNHNN and SYGVQD (reference sequence). The CDR3 sequence is 18 residues long. V lost 7 bases to trimming and J lost 3 bases, with 27 bases between them. Assay: immunoSEQ multiplex PCR; the TCRdb copy retains only in-frame clones and omits some. Among about 680,000 clones listed, 92% were seen once. Naivety among CD8 cells was defined by CD45RO negativity and positive CCR7 selection, thereby excluding terminally differentiated effector memory CD45RA+ cells. This TCR was sampled from a man aged 25 to 40 in good health. What was sequenced was naive CD8+ T cells sorted from blood. The chain combines TRBV10-1 with TRBJ1-1, with a possible D match to TRBD1 (6 bases). CDR3 sequence: CASTDPDRLTRQDTEAFF. In nucleotides, the CDR3 is TGCGCCAGCACTGACCCCGACAGGCTAACTCGGCAGGACACTGAAGCTTTCTTT.